This T cell receptor (beta chain) was sequenced in a study of preoperative IRX-2 immunotherapy in early breast cancer. Treatment specified: preoperative locoregional IRX-2 cytokine immunotherapy. The assay was immunoSEQ multiplex PCR, and TCRdb's table has in-frame clones only and misses some. This table holds tens of thousands of clones, roughly 89% found once. V was pared by 6 bases and J by 0 bases, with 12 bases between. Germline V gene lookup returns CDR1 MNHEY and CDR2 SMNVEV (reference sequence). The CDR3 has 14 amino acids. The receptor was derived from a human donor with breast cancer. This specimen was acquired from a patient treated with IRX-2 immunotherapy. The chain uses TRBV27 and TRBJ2-7; no definite D call. Written as DNA, the CDR3 is TGTGCCAGCAGCAGGACCCGGAGCTCCTACGAGCAGTACTTC. Its protein product is CASSRTRSSYEQYF.